This T cell receptor beta chain was recovered during a study of blood T cell repertoires in COVID-19. CDR1 is MNHEY, CDR2 SVGAGI, per germline. This CDR3 has 14 residues. Germline trimming cut 9 bases from V and 4 bases from J; bases unmatched to any gene: 10. Here immunoSEQ multiplex PCR was the method, and the copy in TCRdb shows in-frame clones only, minus some. The sample includes approximately 140,000 clones, around 90% of them seen just once. This rearrangement joins TRBV6-5 to TRBJ2-7; 9 nucleotides line up with TRBD1. This TCR derives from a woman aged 55-70 years with active or convalescent COVID-19. The sample taken for sequencing was peripheral blood. The CDR3 DNA sequence: TGTGCCAGTTCCCCCACAGGGGGCTGGTACGAGCAGTACTTC. Protein sequence: CASSPTGGWYEQYF.